This T cell receptor (beta chain) was retrieved from a study of response to subunit inactivated influenza vaccine. Broader study findings: The authors put forward the suggestion that each seasonal influenza vaccination may bring in only a limited number of new T cells.

Trimming removed 4 bases from V and 9 bases from J, with 13 bases in between. The CDR3 has 14 amino acids. Germline CDR1 and CDR2: MNHNS and SASEGT. Turning to this clonotype: Its specificity is not known.

MiXCR was run by TCRdb on the RT-PCR reads, yielding one entry per CDR3 protein. In the table there are around 490,000 distinct CDR3 sequences, 7.6% of which are singletons. The receptor's source is a man aged 45 to 70 who received an inactivated influenza vaccine. This specimen was PBMCs from blood, taken roughly 24 months after vaccination. The chain recombines TRBV6-1 with TRBJ1-6; D is unclear. CDR3 region: CASSAAPSRSPLHF. The CDR3 DNA follows: TGTGCCAGCAGTGCGGCCCCATCCCGTTCACCCCTCCACTTT.